This T cell receptor beta chain was identified in a study of T cell responses to AZD1222 COVID-19 vaccine. Study outcomes and limitations: In the spike-specific TCR repertoire, nearly half reportedly target unmutated variant regions. Baseline seropositivity characterized only 5 to 7 AZD1222 recipients.

As for this clone: The antigen is undetermined.

The CDR3 sequence is 14 residues long. The V and J ends lost 5 bases and 4 bases respectively, with 14 bases between them. Germline V gene lookup returns CDR1 MDHEN and CDR2 SYDVKM. Clones were sequenced by immunoSEQ multiplex PCR, and TCRdb holds only the in-frame ones, with some missing. The table has approximately 89,000 clones, over 75% seen once. The receptor was isolated from an adult who received the AZD1222 COVID-19 vaccine. Here the sequenced sample was peripheral blood, taken 28 days after the second AZD1222 dose. The chain couples TRBV28 to TRBJ2-5; D is perhaps TRBD1 (6 bases). DNA for the CDR3: TGTGCCAGCAGTGGGGACAAGGGGGTAGAGACCCAGTACTTC. As protein: CASSGDKGVETQYF.